One sample yielded the 23 T cell receptor beta chains listed below, sequenced in a study of cytomegalovirus exposure and HLA in healthy donors. With 60 Vbeta and 13 Jbeta primers, the PCR was carried out. Libraries were prepared by immunoSEQ multiplex PCR; TCRdb keeps only in-frame clonotypes and omits some of them. This sample has fewer than 250,000 clones, with around 79% found just once. Sequenced material: PBMCs. These receptors were taken from a man younger than 30 in good health and CMV-seronegative.

The rearrangement joins TRBV6-5 to TRBJ1-4; D is perhaps TRBD1 (6 bases). V was clipped by 5 bases and J by 4 bases, with 11 bases between them. CDR3 length: 14 amino acids. Germline values: CDR1 MNHEY, CDR2 SVGAGI. The CDR3 DNA is TGTGCCAGCAGTGTTGGGGGCAATAATGAAAAACTGTTTTTT. This gives the protein CASSVGGNNEKLFF.

This clone was picked up one time. The rearrangement joins TRBV18 to TRBJ1-5; TRBD1 agrees at 8 bases. Per the germline V gene, CDR1 is KGHSH and CDR2 is LQKENI. The junction had 2 bases not matched to a gene; V was cut back by 4 bases and J by 3 bases. This CDR3 region has 14 residues. The CDR3 coding sequence is TGTGCCAGCTCACGGACAGGGTACAATCAGCCCCAGCATTTT. This encodes CASSRTGYNQPQHF.

The chain employs TRBV11-2 and TRBJ2-6; D perhaps matches TRBD2 (5 bases). Germline assignment: CDR1 SGHAT and CDR2 FQNNGV. The CDR3 covers 14 residues. The ends were cut back, 6 bases at V and 3 bases at J, with 9 bases in the middle. CDR3 residues: CASRRVGGANVLTF. CDR3 coding DNA: TGTGCCAGCAGGCGGGTTGGTGGGGCCAACGTCCTGACTTTC. Full variable domain (remainder filled in from reference TRBV11-2 and TRBJ2-6): EAGVAQSPRYKIIEKRQSVAFWCNPISGHATLYWYQQILGQGPKLLIQFQNNGVVDDSQLPKDRFSAERLKGVDSTLKIQPAKLEDSAVYLCASRRVGGANVLTFGAGSRLTVL.

This clone has just a few counts. V and J are TRBV4-3 and TRBJ2-5; possibly TRBD1 for D (6 bases). Gene TRBJ2-7 matches the end of the DNA better, so the J call may be wrong. The length of the CDR3 is 16 residues. CDR1 is LGHNA and CDR2 is YSLEER in the germline V gene. This CDR3 reads CASSQNLGDMSYEQYF. CDR3 DNA sequence: TGCGCCAGCAGCCAGAACTTAGGGGACATGTCCTACGAGCAGTACTTC.

This chain uses TRBV7-9 with TRBJ1-5; D perhaps matches TRBD1 (6 bases). Trimming pared 4 bases from V and 4 bases from J, leaving 17 bases between. Per germline, CDR1 SEHNR and CDR2 FQNEAQ (reference sequence). The CDR3 loop spans 16 amino acids. The CDR3 spells CASSSSPTGLNQPQHF. The CDR3 DNA follows: TGTGCCAGCAGCTCTAGCCCTACAGGGCTGAATCAGCCCCAGCATTTT. Full variable domain (remainder filled in from reference TRBV7-9 and TRBJ1-5): DTGVSQNPRHKITKRGQNVTFRCDPISEHNRLYWYRQTLGQGPEFLTYFQNEAQLEKSRLLSDRFSAERPKGSFSTLEIQRTEQGDSAMYLCASSSSPTGLNQPQHFGDGTRLSIL.

The rearrangement links TRBV7-3 to TRBJ2-3; the match to TRBD2 covers 10 bases. The germline CDR1 and CDR2 sequences are SGHTA and FQGTGA. The CDR3 consists of 15 residues. After removal of 4 bases from V and 4 bases from J, the junction contained 5 bases not matched to a gene. The CDR3 DNA reads as TGTGCCAGCAGCTACAGCGGGGGGGGCTCAGATACGCAGTATTTT. This sequence encodes CASSYSGGGSDTQYF.

The chain couples TRBV11-2 to TRBJ2-3, with 10 bases fitting TRBD1. The CDR3 runs 15 residues. Germline assignment: CDR1 SGHAT and CDR2 FQNNGV. After removal of 5 bases from V and 7 bases from J, the junction contained 9 bases not matched to a gene. DNA for the CDR3: TGTGCCAGCAGCGCACCGGGACAGGGGAATTATACGCAGTATTTT. It specifies CASSAPGQGNYTQYF.

The rearrangement links TRBV4-2 to TRBJ2-5; TRBD1 matches 8 bases. J lost 1 base, V lost 4 bases, and 8 bases had no gene match. This CDR3 comprises 16 residues. Germline CDR1 and CDR2: LGHNA and YNFKEQ. The CDR3: CASSLTSQGAQETQYF. Here the CDR3 DNA reads TGTGCCAGCAGCCTCACCTCCCAGGGGGCCCAAGAGACCCAGTACTTC.

The chain links TRBV19 to TRBJ2-2; TRBD2 matches at 13 bases. Losses at the gene ends were 4 bases for V and 4 bases for J; bases not matched to a gene: 9. The CDR3 contains 18 residues. Germline CDR1 and CDR2: LNHDA and SQIVND (reference sequence). CDR3 residues: CASSTRTSGGTGTGELFF. In nucleotides, the CDR3 is TGTGCCAGTAGTACAAGGACTAGCGGGGGTACGGGCACCGGGGAGCTGTTTTTT.

J is TRBJ2-7 and V is TRBV4-2; TRBD2 aligns across 12 bases. Germline-derived CDR1 and CDR2 are LGHNA and YNFKEQ. With V trimmed by 3 bases and J by 6 bases, 3 bases remained unmatched. This CDR3 contains 14 residues. CDR3: CASSQGLAGGEQYF. The CDR3 DNA sequence: TGTGCCAGCAGCCAGGGACTAGCGGGTGGCGAGCAGTACTTC.

The chain carries TRBV7-2 and TRBJ1-2; 9 bases align to TRBD1. V lost 1 base and J lost 8; bases outside the gene matches: 8. CDR3 length: 15 residues. CDR1 and CDR2 (germline): SGHTA, FQGNSA. The CDR3 loop is CASSLGPGTGRGYTF. The DNA of the CDR3 is TGTGCCAGCAGCTTAGGCCCCGGGACAGGGAGAGGCTACACCTTC.

The gene calls are TRBV2 and TRBJ2-5, with 8 bases identical to TRBD1. Germline CDR1 is SNHLY and CDR2 is FYNNEI. The CDR3 has 13 residues. V lost 8 bases and J lost 4; bases outside the gene matches: 6. CDR3 residues: CASSGQAGETQYF. For the CDR3, the DNA is TGTGCCAGCTCGGGACAGGCAGGAGAGACCCAGTACTTC.

This clone occurred a few times. The V gene is TRBV2, the J gene TRBJ2-5, with 15 nucleotides matching TRBD2. The CDR3 runs 18 residues. Germline trimming cut 1 base from V and 5 bases from J; bases unmatched to any gene: 8. Germline V gene data show CDR1 as SNHLY and CDR2 as FYNNEI. In nucleotides, the CDR3 is TGTGCCAGCAGTGAAGACTTCACCGGACTAGCGGGAGGGGAGACCCAGTACTTC. It encodes CASSEDFTGLAGGETQYF. The whole variable domain, remainder taken from reference TRBV2 and TRBJ2-5, is EPEVTQTPSHQVTQMGQEVILRCVPISNHLYFYWYRQILGQKVEFLVSFYNNEISEKSEIFDDQFSVERPDGSNFTLKIRSTKLEDSAMYFCASSEDFTGLAGGETQYFGPGTRLLVL.

V usage is TRBV18 and J usage is TRBJ2-5, with 8 positions matching TRBD2. Losses at the gene ends were 5 bases for V and 0 bases for J; bases not matched to a gene: 5. This CDR3 has 15 amino acids. Germline lookup yields CDR1 KGHSH and CDR2 LQKENI. In DNA, the CDR3 is TGTGCCAGCTCAATAAGAGCGGGGGACCAAGAGACCCAGTACTTC. Translating it yields CASSIRAGDQETQYF.

The J gene is TRBJ2-1, the V gene TRBV10-3; 8 nucleotides match TRBD2. Germline V gene lookup returns CDR1 ENHRY and CDR2 SYGVKD. CDR3 length: 15 residues. V lost 6 bases and J lost 9; bases outside the gene matches: 13. CDR3 protein: CAISSPGLGGVEQFF. CDR3 nucleotide sequence: TGTGCCATCAGCTCGCCGGGACTAGGAGGTGTTGAGCAGTTCTTC.

The chain couples TRBV5-1 to TRBJ2-5; 8 bases line up with TRBD1. The CDR3 has 15 amino acids. The germline V gene has CDR1 SGHRS and CDR2 YFSETQ. J was trimmed by 5 bases and V by 2 bases; bases with no gene match: 8. CDR3 in DNA: TGCGCCAGCAGCTTATCCCCAGGGGGCCTGGAGACCCAGTACTTC. Translating it yields CASSLSPGGLETQYF. The variable domain in full, completed from reference TRBV5-1 and TRBJ2-5, reads KAGVTQTPRYLIKTRGQQVTLSCSPISGHRSVSWYQQTPGQGLQFLFEYFSETQRNKGNFPGRFSGRQFSNSRSEMNVSTLELGDSALYLCASSLSPGGLETQYFGPGTRLLVL.

The gene calls are TRBV14 and TRBJ1-6; 7 positions agree with TRBD1. The V and J ends lost 6 bases and 7 bases, in that order; junction bases with no gene match: 6. Per germline, CDR1 SGHDN and CDR2 FVKESK. The CDR3 is made up of 14 amino acids. CDR3 residues: CASRHRGWNSPLHF. Here the CDR3 DNA reads TGTGCCAGCAGGCACAGGGGCTGGAATTCACCCCTCCACTTT.

This chain joins TRBV28 and TRBJ1-6; weak D call: TRBD1 (5 bases). The CDR3 runs to 13 residues. Germline loops: CDR1 MDHEN, CDR2 SYDVKM. V lost 8 bases and J 3 bases, leaving 8 bases between the germline ends. The CDR3 spells CASGGHYNSPLHF. CDR3 nucleotides: TGTGCCAGCGGCGGACACTATAATTCACCCCTCCACTTT.

The rearrangement links TRBV30 to TRBJ1-5, with 10 nucleotides matching TRBD1. Germline-derived CDR1 and CDR2 are GTSNPN and SVGIG (reference sequence). After removal of 1 base from V and 0 bases from J, the junction contained 6 bases not matched to a gene. The CDR3 contains 17 residues. The CDR3 protein is CAWSGGQGHHSNQPQHF. The CDR3 DNA is TGTGCCTGGAGTGGGGGACAGGGGCATCATAGCAATCAGCCCCAGCATTTT.

The V gene is TRBV21-1, the J gene TRBJ1-1. TRBV21-1 is assigned pseudogene status. The CDR3 is 14 residues long. This chain's CDR3 is CASSKVGRVPEAFF. CDR3 DNA sequence: TGTGCCAGCAGCAAAGTTGGGCGGGTCCCTGAAGCTTTCTTT.

CDR3 loop: CASSFTLAGSSGANVLTF. The CDR3 region has the DNA TGTGCCAGCAGCTTTACCCTAGCGGGTAGCTCTGGGGCCAACGTCCTGACTTTC. The V and J genes are TRBV7-9 and TRBJ2-6, with TRBD2 identical over 8 bases. The V segment lost 3 bases and the J segment 0 bases; nucleotides outside the gene matches: 7. CDR1 SEHNR and CDR2 FQNEAQ come from the germline V gene (reference sequence). CDR3 size: 18 residues.

In DNA, the CDR3 is TGTGCCAGCAACCACCCGTACTTTAGCGGGAGAGACCAAGAGACCCAGTACTTC. Protein: CASNHPYFSGRDQETQYF. The V gene is TRBV28, the J gene TRBJ2-5, with 9 bases matching TRBD2. The CDR3 covers 18 residues. The junction had 15 bases not matched to a gene; V was cut back by 7 bases and J by 0 bases. CDR1 and CDR2 from the germline V gene are MDHEN and SYDVKM.

The J gene is TRBJ1-1, the V gene TRBV9; TRBD1 is a possible D gene (6 bases). The V gene's germline CDR1 is SGDLS and CDR2 YYNGEE. V was trimmed by 4 bases and J by 3 bases, leaving 19 bases between them. The CDR3 extends over 16 amino acids. The CDR3 DNA is TGTGCCAGCAGCCCTGACAGGACGGATGTGGACACTGAAGCTTTCTTT. As protein: CASSPDRTDVDTEAFF.